This TCR beta chain is from a study of cytomegalovirus exposure and HLA in healthy donors. Sequencing was performed with immunoSEQ multiplex PCR; in TCRdb, only in-frame clones are kept and a portion is missing. The sample consists of over 150,000 clones, just over 85% of them appearing once. There are 12 residues in the CDR3. V was clipped by 8 bases and J by 1 base; unmatched bases: 0. Germline V gene sequence: CDR1 MNHNS, CDR2 SASEGT. Sequencing used PBMCs. The chain is built from TRBV6-1 and TRBJ2-3, with 7 nucleotides matching TRBD1. The sequence came from a human donor in good health. The CDR3 nucleotides read TGTGCCAGCGACAGGGGCACAGATACGCAGTATTTT. Protein product: CASDRGTDTQYF.